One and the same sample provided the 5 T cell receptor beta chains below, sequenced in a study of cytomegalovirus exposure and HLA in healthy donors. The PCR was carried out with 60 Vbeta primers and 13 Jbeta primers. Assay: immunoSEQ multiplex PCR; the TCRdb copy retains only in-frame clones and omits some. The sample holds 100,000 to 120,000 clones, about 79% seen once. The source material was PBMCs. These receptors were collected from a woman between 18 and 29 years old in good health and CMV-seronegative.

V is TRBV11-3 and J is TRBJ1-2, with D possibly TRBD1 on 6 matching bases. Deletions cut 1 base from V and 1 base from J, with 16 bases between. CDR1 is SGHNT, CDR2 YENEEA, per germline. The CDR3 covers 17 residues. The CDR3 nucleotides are TGTGCCAGCAGCTTAGGATTCCGGACAGTCCTTAACTATGGCTACACCTTC. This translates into CASSLGFRTVLNYGYTF.

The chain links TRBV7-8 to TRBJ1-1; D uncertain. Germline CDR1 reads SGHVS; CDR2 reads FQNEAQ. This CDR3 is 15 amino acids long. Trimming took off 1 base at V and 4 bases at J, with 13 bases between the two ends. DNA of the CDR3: TGTGCCAGCAGCTTAGTTAGACACGCAAGCACTGAAGCTTTCTTT. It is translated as CASSLVRHASTEAFF.

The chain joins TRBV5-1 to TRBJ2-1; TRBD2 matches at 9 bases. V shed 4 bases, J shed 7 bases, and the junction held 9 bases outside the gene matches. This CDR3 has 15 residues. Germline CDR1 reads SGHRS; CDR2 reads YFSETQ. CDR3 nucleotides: TGCGCCAGCAGCGTTGCGCGGGAGGGCCGGAATGAGCAGTTCTTC. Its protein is CASSVAREGRNEQFF.

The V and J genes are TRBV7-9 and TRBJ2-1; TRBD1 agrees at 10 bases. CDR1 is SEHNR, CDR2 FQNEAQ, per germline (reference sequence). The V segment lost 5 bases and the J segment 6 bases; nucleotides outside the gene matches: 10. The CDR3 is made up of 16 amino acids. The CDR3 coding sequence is TGTGCCAGCAGCCGGTCGGGACAGGGGAGAGGCAATGAGCAGTTCTTC. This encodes CASSRSGQGRGNEQFF.

CDR3: CASTTGSQPQHF. The CDR3 region has the DNA TGTGCCAGCACTACAGGGAGTCAGCCCCAGCATTTT. The gene calls are TRBV2 and TRBJ1-5, with a possible D match to TRBD1 (6 bases). Trimming stripped 7 bases from V and 6 bases from J, with 10 bases between. This CDR3 has 12 amino acids. CDR1 is SNHLY and CDR2 is FYNNEI in the germline V gene. The full variable domain, with the rest looked up from reference TRBV2 and TRBJ1-5, is EPEVTQTPSHQVTQMGQEVILRCVPISNHLYFYWYRQILGQKVEFLVSFYNNEISEKSEIFDDQFSVERPDGSNFTLKIRSTKLEDSAMYFCASTTGSQPQHFGDGTRLSIL.